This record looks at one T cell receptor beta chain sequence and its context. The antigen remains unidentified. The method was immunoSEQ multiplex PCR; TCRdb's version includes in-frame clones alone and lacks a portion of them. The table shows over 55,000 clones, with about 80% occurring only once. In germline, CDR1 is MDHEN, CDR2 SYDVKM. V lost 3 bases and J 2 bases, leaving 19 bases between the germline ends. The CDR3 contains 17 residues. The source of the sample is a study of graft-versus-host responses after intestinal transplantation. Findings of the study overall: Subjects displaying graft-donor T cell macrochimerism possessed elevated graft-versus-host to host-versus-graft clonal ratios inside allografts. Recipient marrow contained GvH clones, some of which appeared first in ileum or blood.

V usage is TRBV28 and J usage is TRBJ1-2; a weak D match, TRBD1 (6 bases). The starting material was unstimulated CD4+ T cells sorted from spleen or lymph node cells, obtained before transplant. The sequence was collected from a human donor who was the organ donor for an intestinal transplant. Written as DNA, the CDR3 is TGTGCCAGCAGTTTTTCCGCGAGGGGGGGCCAAAACTATGGCTACACCTTC. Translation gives CASSFSARGGQNYGYTF.